Given below is one T cell receptor (beta chain) in context. The antigen is unknown. The data originate from a study of T cells expressing NK-cell markers. Study context: Seven donors tested HCMV-seropositive and one tested seronegative among the eight sequenced. Findings and caveats of the study: More than five donors had dominant NKG2C+ clonotypes that comprised about 1.0-8% of their CD8+ T cells.

The CDR3 runs to 13 residues. From germline, CDR1 is SGHAT and CDR2 FQNNGV. UMI-tagged 5'RACE template switching yielded the TCR beta cDNA. TCRdb re-called the 5' RACE reads and catalogs CDR3 proteins one per entry, DNA excluded. This sample's clone table lists 500,000 to 700,000 distinct CDR3 sequences. The chain has TRBV11-2 and TRBJ2-5. The sequence was obtained from a young man in good health. The sequencing input was blood T cells: a sorted CD56 or NKG2C T cell subset, CD4+ or CD8+ T cells, or bulk PBMC T cells (not recorded which). CDR3 region: CASSSFSVQTQYF. Filled out from reference TRBV11-2 and TRBJ2-5, the complete variable domain reads EAGVAQSPRYKIIEKRQSVAFWCNPISGHATLYWYQQILGQGPKLLIQFQNNGVVDDSQLPKDRFSAERLKGVDSTLKIQPAKLEDSAVYLCASSSFSVQTQYFGPGTRLLVL.